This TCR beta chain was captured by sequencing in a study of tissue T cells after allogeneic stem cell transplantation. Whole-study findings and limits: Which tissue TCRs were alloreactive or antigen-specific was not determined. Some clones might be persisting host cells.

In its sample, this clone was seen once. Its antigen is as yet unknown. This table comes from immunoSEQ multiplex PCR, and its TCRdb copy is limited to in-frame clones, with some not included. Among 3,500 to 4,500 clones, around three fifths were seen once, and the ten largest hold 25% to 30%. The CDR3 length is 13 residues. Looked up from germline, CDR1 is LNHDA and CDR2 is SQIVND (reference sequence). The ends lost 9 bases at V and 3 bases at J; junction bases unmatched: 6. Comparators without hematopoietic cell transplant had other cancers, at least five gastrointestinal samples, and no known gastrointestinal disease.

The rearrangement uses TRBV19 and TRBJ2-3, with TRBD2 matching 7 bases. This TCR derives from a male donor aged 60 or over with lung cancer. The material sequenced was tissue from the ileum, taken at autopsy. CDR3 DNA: TGTGCCAGCGAGCGGGATAGGACAGATACGCAGTATTTT. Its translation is CASERDRTDTQYF. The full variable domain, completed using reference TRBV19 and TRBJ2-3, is DGGITQSPKYLFRKEGQNVTLSCEQNLNHDAMYWYRQDPGQGLRLIYYSQIVNDFQKGDIAEGYSVSREKKESFPLTVTSAQKNPTAFYLCASERDRTDTQYFGPGTRLTVL.